Reported below is one T cell receptor (beta chain). Other DNA variants within this sample encode the same CDR3. The data originate from a study of blood T cell repertoires in COVID-19. Study at large: PBMCs, B-cell-depleted T cells, or T cells were the source of the cDNA or gDNA that made up the material.

The CDR3 runs to 15 residues. Germline V lookup: CDR1 LNHDA, CDR2 SQIVND (reference sequence). V lost 3 bases and J 3 bases, leaving 14 bases between the germline ends. All enrollees were roughly 18 to 89 years old and from around 25 US areas. Cohorts were assigned according to the clinical history that participants reported. TCRdb's copy holds only in-frame clones and misses some; the assay was immunoSEQ multiplex PCR. In the table there are about 140,000 clones, 75% to 80% of which are singletons. The sequenced sample consisted of PBMCs or T cells enriched from blood (not recorded which). This sequence was found in a woman aged 50 to 60 who had recovered from COVID-19. The gene calls are TRBV19 and TRBJ1-2; D is ambiguous. The CDR3 DNA sequence: TGTGCCAGTAGTATCGGGCGTAACGGGGACTATGGCTACACCTTC. It translates to CASSIGRNGDYGYTF.